This T cell receptor beta chain was sequenced in a study of blood T cell repertoires in COVID-19. This clone was detected a few times. The method was immunoSEQ multiplex PCR; TCRdb's version includes in-frame clones alone and lacks a portion of them. Among a few hundred thousand clones listed, about 88% were seen once. After removal of 4 bases from V and 2 bases from J, the junction contained 5 bases not matched to a gene. CDR1 is MGHRA, CDR2 YSYEKL, per germline. The CDR3 contains 14 residues. Sequenced: PBMCs or T cells enriched from blood (not recorded which). V and J are TRBV4-1 and TRBJ2-7; 7 nucleotides match TRBD1. This TCR was sampled from a woman aged 18-35 years who had been exposed to COVID-19. CDR3 in DNA: TGCGCCAGCAGCCCCAGTCAGGGGGCCTACGAGCAGTACTTC. Amino acid sequence: CASSPSQGAYEQYF.